Listed here is a single T cell receptor beta chain. The sample originates from a study of control samples from healthy donors and cancer patients. Method: immunoSEQ multiplex PCR; TCRdb's copy keeps in-frame clones and lacks some. The profile shows almost 90,000 clones, 86% of them singletons. Material for sequencing was blood. This TCR derives from a man aged 25-45 years in good health.

CDR3 nucleotides: TGTGCCAGCAGCTTGGCGGCATACGGGGCATACAATGAGCAGTTCTTC. This codes for CASSLAAYGAYNEQFF. This chain uses TRBV5-4 with TRBJ2-1, with D possibly being TRBD1 or TRBD2 (5 bases each). The germline V gene encodes CDR1 SGHNT and CDR2 YYREEE (reference sequence). This CDR3 has 16 amino acids. V dropped 0 bases and J dropped 4 bases, with 14 bases sitting between them.